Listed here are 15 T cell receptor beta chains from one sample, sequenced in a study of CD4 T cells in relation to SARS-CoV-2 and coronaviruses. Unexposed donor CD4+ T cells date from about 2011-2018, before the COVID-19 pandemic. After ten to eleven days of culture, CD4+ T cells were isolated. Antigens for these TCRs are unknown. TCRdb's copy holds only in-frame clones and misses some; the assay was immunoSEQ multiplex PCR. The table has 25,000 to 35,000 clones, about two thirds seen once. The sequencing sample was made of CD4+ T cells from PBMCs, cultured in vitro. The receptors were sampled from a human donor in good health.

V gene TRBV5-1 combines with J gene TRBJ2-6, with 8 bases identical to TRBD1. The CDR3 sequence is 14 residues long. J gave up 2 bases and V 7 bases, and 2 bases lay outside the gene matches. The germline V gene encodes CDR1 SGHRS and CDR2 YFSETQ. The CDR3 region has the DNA TGCGCCAGCGTGGACAGGGCTGGGGCCAACGTCCTGACTTTC. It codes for CASVDRAGANVLTF.

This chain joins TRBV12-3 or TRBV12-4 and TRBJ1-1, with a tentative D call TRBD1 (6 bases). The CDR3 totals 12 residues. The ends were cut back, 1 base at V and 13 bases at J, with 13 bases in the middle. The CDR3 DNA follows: TGTGCCAGCAGTTTAGTTACAGGGTGGCATTTCTTT. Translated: CASSLVTGWHFF.

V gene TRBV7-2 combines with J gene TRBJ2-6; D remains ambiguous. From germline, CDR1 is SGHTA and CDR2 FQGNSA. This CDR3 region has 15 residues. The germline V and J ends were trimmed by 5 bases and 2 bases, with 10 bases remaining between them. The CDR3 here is CASSATVTGANVLTF. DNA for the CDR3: TGTGCCAGCAGCGCTACAGTAACTGGGGCCAACGTCCTGACTTTC.

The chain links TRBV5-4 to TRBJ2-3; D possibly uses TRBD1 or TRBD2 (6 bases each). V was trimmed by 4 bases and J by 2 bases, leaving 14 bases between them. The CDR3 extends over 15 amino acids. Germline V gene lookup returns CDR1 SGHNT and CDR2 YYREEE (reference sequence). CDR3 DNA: TGTGCCAGCAGCCCCGGGGGCGGGAACACAGATACGCAGTATTTT. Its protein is CASSPGGGNTDTQYF. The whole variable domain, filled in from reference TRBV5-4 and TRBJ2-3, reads ETGVTQSPTHLIKTRGQQVTLRCSSQSGHNTVSWYQQALGQGPQFIFQYYREEENGRGNFPPRFSGLQFPNYSSELNVNALELDDSALYLCASSPGGGNTDTQYFGPGTRLTVL.

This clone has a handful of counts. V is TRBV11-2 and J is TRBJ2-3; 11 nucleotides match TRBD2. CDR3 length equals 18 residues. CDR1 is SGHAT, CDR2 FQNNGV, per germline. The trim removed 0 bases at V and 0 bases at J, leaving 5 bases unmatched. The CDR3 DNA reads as TGTGCCAGCAGCTTAGATCTGGCTAGCGGGGGGAGCACAGATACGCAGTATTTT. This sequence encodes CASSLDLASGGSTDTQYF.

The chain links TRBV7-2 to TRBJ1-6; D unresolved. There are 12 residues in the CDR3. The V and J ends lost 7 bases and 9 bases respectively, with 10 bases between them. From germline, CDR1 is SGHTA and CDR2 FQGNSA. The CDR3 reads CASKIDRSPLHF. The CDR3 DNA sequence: TGTGCCAGCAAAATAGACCGTTCACCCCTCCACTTT.

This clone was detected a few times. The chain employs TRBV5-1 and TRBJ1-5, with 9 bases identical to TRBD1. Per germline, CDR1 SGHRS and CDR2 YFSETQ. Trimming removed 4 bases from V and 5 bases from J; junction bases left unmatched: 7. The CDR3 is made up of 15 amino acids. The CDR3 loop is CASSPGTGKDQPQHF. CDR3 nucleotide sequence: TGCGCCAGCAGCCCCGGGACAGGGAAGGATCAGCCCCAGCATTTT. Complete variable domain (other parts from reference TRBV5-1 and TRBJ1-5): KAGVTQTPRYLIKTRGQQVTLSCSPISGHRSVSWYQQTPGQGLQFLFEYFSETQRNKGNFPGRFSGRQFSNSRSEMNVSTLELGDSALYLCASSPGTGKDQPQHFGDGTRLSIL.

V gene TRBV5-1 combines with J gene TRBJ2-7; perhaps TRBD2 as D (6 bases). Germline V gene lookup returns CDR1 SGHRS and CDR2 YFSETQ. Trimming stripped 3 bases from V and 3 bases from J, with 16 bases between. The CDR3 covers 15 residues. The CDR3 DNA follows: TGCGCCAGCAGCTCCGTGATTAGCGGCGTCTACGAGCAGTACTTC. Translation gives CASSSVISGVYEQYF. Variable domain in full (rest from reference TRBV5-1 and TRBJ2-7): KAGVTQTPRYLIKTRGQQVTLSCSPISGHRSVSWYQQTPGQGLQFLFEYFSETQRNKGNFPGRFSGRQFSNSRSEMNVSTLELGDSALYLCASSSVISGVYEQYFGPGTRLTVT.

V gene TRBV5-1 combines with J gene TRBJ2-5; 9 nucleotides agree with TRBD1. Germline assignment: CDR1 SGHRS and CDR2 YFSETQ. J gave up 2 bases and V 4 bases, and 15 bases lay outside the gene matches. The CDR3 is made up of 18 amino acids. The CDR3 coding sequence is TGCGCCAGCAGCAGCGGGGACAGGGCAGGTTGGGGGCAAGAGACCCAGTACTTC. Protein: CASSSGDRAGWGQETQYF. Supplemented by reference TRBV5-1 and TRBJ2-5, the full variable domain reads KAGVTQTPRYLIKTRGQQVTLSCSPISGHRSVSWYQQTPGQGLQFLFEYFSETQRNKGNFPGRFSGRQFSNSRSEMNVSTLELGDSALYLCASSSGDRAGWGQETQYFGPGTRLLVL.

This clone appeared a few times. CDR3 coding DNA: TGTGCCAGCAGTCCGGGACGCCTCGCCCTCCACTTT. It is translated as CASSPGRLALHF. This chain uses TRBV12-3 or TRBV12-4 with TRBJ1-6, with a possible D match to TRBD1 (5 bases). Between the trimmed V and J ends, which lost 5 bases and 14 bases, there was a span of 13 bases. The CDR3 runs 12 residues.

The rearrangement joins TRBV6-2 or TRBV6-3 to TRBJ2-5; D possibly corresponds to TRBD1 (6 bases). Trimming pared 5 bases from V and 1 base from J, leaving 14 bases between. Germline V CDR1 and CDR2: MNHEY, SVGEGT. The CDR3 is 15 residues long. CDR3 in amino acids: CASSGAGQLQETQYF. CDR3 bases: TGTGCCAGCAGTGGAGCCGGACAGCTCCAAGAGACCCAGTACTTC.

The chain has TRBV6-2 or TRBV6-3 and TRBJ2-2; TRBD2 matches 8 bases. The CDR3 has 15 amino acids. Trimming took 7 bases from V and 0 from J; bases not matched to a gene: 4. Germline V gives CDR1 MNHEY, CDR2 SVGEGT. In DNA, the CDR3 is TGTGCCAGCACCCCCGGGAGGGCGAACACCGGGGAGCTGTTTTTT. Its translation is CASTPGRANTGELFF.

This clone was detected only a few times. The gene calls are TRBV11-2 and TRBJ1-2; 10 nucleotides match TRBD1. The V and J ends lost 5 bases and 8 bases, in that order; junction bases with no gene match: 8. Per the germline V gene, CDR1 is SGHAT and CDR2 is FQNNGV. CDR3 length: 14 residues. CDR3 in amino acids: CASSLGQGIGGYTF. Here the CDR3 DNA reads TGTGCCAGCAGCCTGGGACAGGGGATCGGCGGCTACACCTTC.

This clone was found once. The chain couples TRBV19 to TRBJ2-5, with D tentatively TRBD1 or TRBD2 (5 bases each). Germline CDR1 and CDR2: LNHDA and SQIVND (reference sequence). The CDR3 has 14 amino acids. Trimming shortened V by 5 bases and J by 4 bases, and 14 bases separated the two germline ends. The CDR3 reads CASSFGTLGETQYF. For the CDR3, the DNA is TGTGCCAGTAGTTTCGGGACCCTAGGAGAGACCCAGTACTTC.

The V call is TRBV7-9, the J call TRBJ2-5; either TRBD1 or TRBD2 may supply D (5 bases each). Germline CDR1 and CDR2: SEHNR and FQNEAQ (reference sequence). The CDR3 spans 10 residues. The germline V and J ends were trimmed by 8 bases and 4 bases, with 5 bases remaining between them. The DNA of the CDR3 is TGTGCCAGCGGGGGAGAGACCCAGTACTTC. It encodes CASGGETQYF.